The 14 T cell receptor beta chains listed next were all sequenced from one sample in a study of immune cell composition in non-small cell lung cancer. TCRdb's copy holds only in-frame clones and misses some; the assay was immunoSEQ multiplex PCR. The sample shows around 6,600 clones, about 83% of them seen only once. The sequencing sample was made of lung tumor tissue. These TCRs come from a human donor with non-small cell lung cancer.

The chain couples TRBV7-9 to TRBJ1-1; unclear D gene. The V end lost 6 bases, the J end lost 6 bases, and 11 bases lay between the germline ends. The CDR3 is 12 amino acids. CDR1 SEHNR and CDR2 FQNEAQ come from the germline V gene (reference sequence). CDR3 sequence: CASRTGEAEAFF. CDR3 nucleotides: TGTGCCAGCAGGACTGGTGAGGCTGAAGCTTTCTTT.

Written as DNA, the CDR3 is TGTGCCACCAGCAGAGAGGCTAGCGCGGCCTACGAGCAGTACTTC. Translated, it gives CATSREASAAYEQYF. The chain employs TRBV15 and TRBJ2-7, with a possible D match to TRBD2 (6 bases). The V gene lost 0 bases and the J gene lost 2 bases, with 11 bases spanning the gap. The germline V gene has CDR1 LNHNV and CDR2 YYDKDF (reference sequence). The CDR3 is made up of 15 amino acids.

V and J are TRBV13 and TRBJ1-5, with 9 bases that match TRBD1. V was clipped by 5 bases and J by 3 bases; unmatched bases: 5. Germline CDR1 is PRHDT and CDR2 is FYEKMQ (reference sequence). This CDR3 has 15 residues. CDR3 nucleotide sequence: TGTGCCAGCAGCGAAGGGACAGGGTACAATCAGCCCCAGCATTTT. It is translated as CASSEGTGYNQPQHF.

The rearrangement uses TRBV9 and TRBJ2-2, with D unclear. The germline V gene encodes CDR1 SGDLS and CDR2 YYNGEE. Between the trimmed V and J ends, which lost 4 bases and 6 bases, there was a span of 10 bases. The CDR3 is made up of 13 amino acids. The CDR3 here is CASSLLVSGELFF. The CDR3 DNA is TGTGCCAGCAGCCTACTTGTGTCCGGGGAGCTGTTTTTT. Full variable domain (outside the CDR3, taken from reference TRBV9 and TRBJ2-2): DSGVTQTPKHLITATGQRVTLRCSPRSGDLSVYWYQQSLDQGLQFLIQYYNGEERAKGNILERFSAQQFPDLHSELNLSSLELGDSALYFCASSLLVSGELFFGEGSRLTVL.

The chain combines TRBV29-1 with TRBJ2-5, with 10 bases matching TRBD2. The last part of the DNA fits TRBJ2-7 better; the J call may be wrong. Per the germline V gene, CDR1 is SQVTM and CDR2 is ANQGSEA. The CDR3 covers 13 residues. The CDR3 region is CSVAVLAGDEQYF. The DNA for the CDR3 is TGCAGCGTTGCAGTTCTAGCGGGAGACGAGCAGTACTTC.

The chain joins TRBV6-5 to TRBJ1-2; D may be TRBD1 (5 bases). V lost 6 bases to trimming and J lost 0 bases, with 11 bases between them. Germline lookup yields CDR1 MNHEY and CDR2 SVGAGI. CDR3 length: 14 residues. This CDR3 is CASRKAQANYGYTF. The CDR3 DNA follows: TGTGCCAGCAGGAAGGCACAGGCTAACTATGGCTACACCTTC.

This chain links TRBV9 with TRBJ1-5; the match to TRBD1 covers 7 bases. Germline CDR1 and CDR2: SGDLS and YYNGEE. The V and J ends lost 0 bases and 4 bases, in that order; junction bases with no gene match: 4. The CDR3 runs 15 residues. The CDR3 sequence is CASSVAGTENQPQHF. In DNA form, the CDR3 reads TGTGCCAGCAGCGTAGCCGGGACAGAAAATCAGCCCCAGCATTTT.

The chain is built from TRBV19 and TRBJ2-7; D perhaps matches TRBD1 (5 bases). The CDR3 has 15 amino acids. The germline CDR1 and CDR2 sequences are LNHDA and SQIVND (reference sequence). V lost 4 bases and J 1 base, leaving 14 bases between the germline ends. CDR3 in amino acids: CASSTPEAGSYEQYF. The CDR3 DNA follows: TGTGCCAGTAGTACGCCCGAGGCAGGGTCCTACGAGCAGTACTTC.

The rearrangement links TRBV11-2 to TRBJ2-7; TRBD1 agrees at 10 bases. Germline trimming cut 4 bases from V and 5 bases from J; bases unmatched to any gene: 11. Germline values: CDR1 SGHAT, CDR2 FQNNGV. This CDR3 comprises 16 residues. The CDR3 nucleotides are TGTGCCAGCAGCTCGCGCGGGACAGGGGTCTTGGACGAGCAGTACTTC. It specifies CASSSRGTGVLDEQYF.

V and J are TRBV6-5 and TRBJ1-1; 9 bases are a match to TRBD1. There are 14 residues in the CDR3. Germline CDR1 is MNHEY and CDR2 is SVGAGI. Trimming cost V 6 bases and J 4 bases; bases outside gene matches: 6. CDR3 in DNA: TGTGCCAGCAGGGGGGACAGGGCTGGCACTGAAGCTTTCTTT. Protein sequence: CASRGDRAGTEAFF.

The rearrangement uses TRBV4-2 and TRBJ1-5, with D possibly TRBD1 on 5 matching bases. The CDR3 has 14 residues. Trimming shortened V by 0 bases and J by 4 bases, and 7 bases separated the two germline ends. Germline lookup yields CDR1 LGHNA and CDR2 YNFKEQ. The CDR3 reads CASSQDSGNQPQHF. The CDR3 DNA follows: TGTGCCAGCAGCCAAGATTCAGGGAATCAGCCCCAGCATTTT.

V gene TRBV11-2 combines with J gene TRBJ2-4; the D gene is possibly TRBD2 (5 bases). Per germline, CDR1 SGHAT and CDR2 FQNNGV. The V end lost 0 bases, the J end lost 8 bases, and 8 bases lay between the germline ends. The CDR3 totals 13 residues. The CDR3 coding sequence is TGTGCCAGCAGCTTAGATCGTAGCGACATTCAGTACTTC. This translates into CASSLDRSDIQYF.

The chain uses TRBV18 and TRBJ1-1; possibly TRBD1 for D (6 bases). Looked up from germline, CDR1 is KGHSH and CDR2 is LQKENI. CDR3 length equals 17 residues. Trimming took 6 bases from V and 1 from J, leaving 21 bases between them. The CDR3 protein is CASSRTATIGTNTEAFF. Here the CDR3 DNA reads TGTGCCAGCTCCCGGACAGCGACCATAGGGACGAACACTGAAGCTTTCTTT.

This chain uses TRBV5-1 with TRBJ2-7; TRBD2 is a possible D gene (5 bases). The CDR3 length is 14 residues. Germline V gene sequence: CDR1 SGHRS, CDR2 YFSETQ. The V gene lost 0 bases and the J gene lost 2 bases, with 9 bases spanning the gap. The CDR3 region is CASSLGGSTYEQYF. The CDR3 coding sequence is TGCGCCAGCAGCTTGGGAGGGAGTACCTACGAGCAGTACTTC.